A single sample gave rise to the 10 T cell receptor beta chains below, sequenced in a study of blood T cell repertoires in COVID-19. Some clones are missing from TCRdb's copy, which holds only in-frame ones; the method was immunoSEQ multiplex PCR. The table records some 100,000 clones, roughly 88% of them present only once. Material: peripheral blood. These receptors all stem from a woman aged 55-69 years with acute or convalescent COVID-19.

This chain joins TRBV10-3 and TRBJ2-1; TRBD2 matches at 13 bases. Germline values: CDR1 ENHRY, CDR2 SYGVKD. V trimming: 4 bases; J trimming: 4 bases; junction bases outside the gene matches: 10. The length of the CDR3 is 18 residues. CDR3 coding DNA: TGTGCCATCAGTGGTCCCCGACTAGCGGGAGGAAATTACAATGAGCAGTTCTTC. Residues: CAISGPRLAGGNYNEQFF.

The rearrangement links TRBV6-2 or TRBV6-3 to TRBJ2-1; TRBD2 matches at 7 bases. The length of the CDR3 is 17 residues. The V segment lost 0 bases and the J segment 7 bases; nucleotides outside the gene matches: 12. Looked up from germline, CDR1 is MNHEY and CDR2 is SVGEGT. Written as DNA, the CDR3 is TGTGCCAGCAGTTACTCGCCCAGACTAGCCCGTGGGAATGAGCAGTTCTTC. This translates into CASSYSPRLARGNEQFF.

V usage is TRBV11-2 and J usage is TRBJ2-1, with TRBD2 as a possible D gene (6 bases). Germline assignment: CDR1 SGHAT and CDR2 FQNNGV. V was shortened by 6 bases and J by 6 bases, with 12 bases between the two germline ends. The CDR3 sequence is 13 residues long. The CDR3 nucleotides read TGTGCCAGCAGTCTTGGGACTTCCAATGAGCAGTTCTTC. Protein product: CASSLGTSNEQFF.

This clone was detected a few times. CDR3 DNA sequence: TGTGCCAGCAGTGCCTCAAGGGGCGTCAACTATGGCTACACCTTC. Its protein product is CASSASRGVNYGYTF. The chain employs TRBV25-1 and TRBJ1-2, with D perhaps TRBD1 (5 bases). Germline CDR1 MGHDK, CDR2 SYGVNS. The CDR3 contains 15 residues. Trimming shortened V by 4 bases and J by 2 bases, and 14 bases separated the two germline ends.

In DNA, the CDR3 is TGTGCCAGTCGGGGACTAGCGTCGAACACCGGGGAGCTGTTTTTT. Encoded protein: CASRGLASNTGELFF. This sequence joins TRBV19 and TRBJ2-2; 10 nucleotides align to TRBD2. The V segment lost 8 bases and the J segment 0 bases; nucleotides outside the gene matches: 3. CDR1 and CDR2 from the germline V gene are LNHDA and SQIVND (reference sequence). The CDR3 is 15 residues long.

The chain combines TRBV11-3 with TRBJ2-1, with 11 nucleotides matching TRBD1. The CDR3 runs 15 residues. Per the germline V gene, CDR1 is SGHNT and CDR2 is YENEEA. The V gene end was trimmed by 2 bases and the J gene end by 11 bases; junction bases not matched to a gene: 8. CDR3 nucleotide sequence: TGTGCCAGCAGCTTATCAGGCGGGACAGGGGGGCAGCAGTTCTTC. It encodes CASSLSGGTGGQQFF. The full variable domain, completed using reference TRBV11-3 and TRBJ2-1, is EAGVVQSPRYKIIEKKQPVAFWCNPISGHNTLYWYLQNLGQGPELLIRYENEEAVDDSQLPKDRFSAERLKGVDSTLKIQPAELGDSAVYLCASSLSGGTGGQQFFGPGTRLTVL.

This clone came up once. The CDR3: CASSPAGGTETQYF. The CDR3, as DNA: TGCGCCAGCAGCCCAGCGGGAGGCACGGAGACCCAGTACTTC. The V and J genes are TRBV5-1 and TRBJ2-5; 9 positions match TRBD2. V shed 4 bases, J shed 5 bases, and the junction held 6 bases outside the gene matches. The germline CDR1 and CDR2 sequences are SGHRS and YFSETQ. The CDR3 runs to 14 residues.

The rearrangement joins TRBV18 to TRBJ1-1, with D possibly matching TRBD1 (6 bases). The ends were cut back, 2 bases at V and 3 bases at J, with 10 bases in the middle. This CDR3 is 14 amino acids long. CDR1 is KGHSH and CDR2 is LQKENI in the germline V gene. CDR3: CASSPTGWDTEAFF. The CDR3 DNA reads TGTGCCAGCTCACCAACAGGGTGGGACACTGAAGCTTTCTTT.

DNA for the CDR3: TGCGCCAGCAGCCCGGAGGGACGGCGCTCTGGAAACACCATATATTTT. It encodes CASSPEGRRSGNTIYF. J is TRBJ1-3 and V is TRBV5-1, with TRBD1 as a possible D gene (5 bases). V was pared by 4 bases and J by 0 bases, with 14 bases between. CDR1 and CDR2 from the germline V gene are SGHRS and YFSETQ. CDR3 length equals 16 residues.

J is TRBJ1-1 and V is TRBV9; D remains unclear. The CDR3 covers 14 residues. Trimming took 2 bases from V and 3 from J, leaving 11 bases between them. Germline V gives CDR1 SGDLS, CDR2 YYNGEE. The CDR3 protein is CASSVDGGDTEAFF. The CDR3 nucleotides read TGTGCCAGCAGCGTCGACGGTGGAGACACTGAAGCTTTCTTT. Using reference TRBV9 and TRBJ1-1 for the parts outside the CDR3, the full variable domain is DSGVTQTPKHLITATGQRVTLRCSPRSGDLSVYWYQQSLDQGLQFLIQYYNGEERAKGNILERFSAQQFPDLHSELNLSSLELGDSALYFCASSVDGGDTEAFFGQGTRLTVV.